Listed below are T cell receptor beta chains from one sample, sequenced in a study of T cells after yellow fever vaccination. TCRdb reprocessed the 5' RACE reads with MiXCR, giving one entry per CDR3 protein. The sample lists roughly 260,000 distinct CDR3 sequences; 13% were seen once. The sample here was CD4+ T cells sorted from PBMCs, taken 45 days after the yellow fever booster vaccination. All receptors derive from a man under 40 who received the YFV17D yellow fever vaccine. CDR3s leave out the opening cysteine and the closing phenylalanine or tryptophan. Expanded clones are given a class, and other clones once, few, many or no size at all.

j_call	clone_size	v_call	cdr3_aa
TRBJ2-3	few	TRBV20-1	RGGTGDTQY
TRBJ2-7	few	TRBV4-3	ASSHEPGTGAYEQY
TRBJ2-7	NA	TRBV28	ASSFAGTRHEQY
TRBJ2-2	NA	TRBV27	ASSLTGWTGELF
TRBJ2-5	NA	TRBV5-1	ASREMGGQETQY
TRBJ2-3	NA	TRBV20-1	SAHDTYHPDTQY
TRBJ2-7	NA	TRBV5-1	ASSSITSDTGEQY
TRBJ2-5	NA	TRBV25-1	ASSKPGTHQETQY
TRBJ2-1	many	TRBV11-2	ASSLDSAGGPGNEQF
TRBJ1-6	few	TRBV7-9	ASSLGEGYSPLH
TRBJ1-2	NA	TRBV7-2	ASSFSNYGYT
TRBJ2-5	many	TRBV29-1	SVNSGQETQY